This is a list of T cell receptor beta chains from one sample in a study of PD-L1 blockade in urothelial cancer. Sequenced by immunoSEQ multiplex PCR; TCRdb stores in-frame clones only, minus some. In the table there are some 120,000 clones, approximately 90% of which are singletons. The material was PBMCs, obtained around atezolizumab (anti-PD-L1) treatment. These receptors were collected from a man in his sixties with urothelial cancer. Both conserved end residues are part of each CDR3. The D gene is left open where the match is weak. Clone size appears in some rows only: once, few, many, or a class for an expanded clone.

j_gene: TRBJ2-1
v_gene: TRBV7-2
abundance: once
d_gene: TRBD2
CDR3nt: TGTGCCAGCAGCCCCTGGCGGGGGGCCACCTACAATGAGCAGTTCTTC
CDR3aa: CASSPWRGATYNEQFF

j_gene: TRBJ2-7
v_gene: TRBV6-5
abundance: -
d_gene: TRBD2
CDR3nt: TGTGCCAGCAGTCGGACTAGCGGGCTTAGTTCCGAGCAGTACTTC
CDR3aa: CASSRTSGLSSEQYF

j_gene: TRBJ2-3
v_gene: TRBV6-1
abundance: -
d_gene: TRBD1
CDR3nt: TGTGCCACCCTTAGAACAGGGGGCGCAGATACGCAGTATTTT
CDR3aa: CATLRTGGADTQYF

j_gene: TRBJ2-5
v_gene: TRBV28
abundance: -
d_gene: TRBD1
CDR3nt: TGTGCCAGCAGCCCCTCACCCGGACAGGGGGCCGAAGAGACCCAGTACTTC
CDR3aa: CASSPSPGQGAEETQYF

j_gene: TRBJ2-3
v_gene: TRBV30
abundance: once
d_gene: TRBD1
CDR3nt: TGTGCCTGGAGCCCCCCCGGGACAGGGAATACAGATACGCAGTATTTT
CDR3aa: CAWSPPGTGNTDTQYF

j_gene: TRBJ2-7
v_gene: TRBV7-2
abundance: -
d_gene: TRBD1
CDR3nt: TGTGCCAGCAGCTTAGAGGGACAGGGGGCCCACGAGCAGTACTTC
CDR3aa: CASSLEGQGAHEQYF

j_gene: TRBJ2-7
v_gene: TRBV5-5
abundance: -
d_gene: -
CDR3nt: TGTGCCAGCAGCCCATCTTCCGGCGAGCAGTACTTC
CDR3aa: CASSPSSGEQYF

j_gene: TRBJ2-7
v_gene: TRBV27
abundance: -
d_gene: TRBD2
CDR3nt: TGTGCCAGCAGATCCGGGACTAGTCCCTCCGAGCAGTACTTC
CDR3aa: CASRSGTSPSEQYF

j_gene: TRBJ2-7
v_gene: TRBV9
abundance: -
d_gene: -
CDR3nt: TGTGCCAGCAGTGCCCATTCGAGCCTCTACGAGCAGTACTTC
CDR3aa: CASSAHSSLYEQYF

j_gene: TRBJ2-1
v_gene: TRBV19
abundance: -
d_gene: -
CDR3nt: TGTGCCAGTAGTATTGGGCTAGCCTATGAGCAGTTCTTC
CDR3aa: CASSIGLAYEQFF

j_gene: TRBJ2-1
v_gene: TRBV27
abundance: -
d_gene: -
CDR3nt: TGTGCCAGCAGTTACAGGGATTCCTACAATGAGCAGTTCTTC
CDR3aa: CASSYRDSYNEQFF

j_gene: TRBJ2-2
v_gene: TRBV5-7
abundance: -
d_gene: TRBD1
CDR3nt: TGTGCCAGCAGCGGGTGGGACAGGTCGACCGGGGAGCTGTTTTTT
CDR3aa: CASSGWDRSTGELFF

j_gene: TRBJ2-3
v_gene: TRBV30
abundance: -
d_gene: TRBD1
CDR3nt: TGTGCCTGGAGTATGGACAGGGGCGGCACAGATACGCAGTATTTT
CDR3aa: CAWSMDRGGTDTQYF

j_gene: TRBJ2-2
v_gene: TRBV7-8
abundance: -
d_gene: TRBD1
CDR3nt: TGTGCCAGCAGACAAAGGGACAGGCACACCGGGGAGCTGTTTTTT
CDR3aa: CASRQRDRHTGELFF

j_gene: TRBJ1-4
v_gene: TRBV9
abundance: -
d_gene: TRBD1
CDR3nt: TGTGCCAGCAGCGTGGGGACAGGGACTAATGAAAAACTGTTTTTT
CDR3aa: CASSVGTGTNEKLFF

j_gene: TRBJ2-5
v_gene: TRBV2
abundance: -
d_gene: -
CDR3nt: TGTGCCAGCAGCGGAGGGGGCGGGGAGACCCAGTACTTC
CDR3aa: CASSGGGGETQYF

j_gene: TRBJ2-1
v_gene: TRBV5-1
abundance: -
d_gene: TRBD1
CDR3nt: TGCGCCAGCAGCTCCGGGACAGGGGATAATGAGCAGTTCTTC
CDR3aa: CASSSGTGDNEQFF

j_gene: TRBJ2-1
v_gene: TRBV19
abundance: -
d_gene: TRBD1
CDR3nt: TGTGCCAGTAGTATAGTAGCCGACAGGGTACTCTGGGTCTTC
CDR3aa: CASSIVADRVLWVF

j_gene: TRBJ2-3
v_gene: TRBV18
abundance: few
d_gene: TRBD2
CDR3nt: TGTGCCAGCTCACCGACCTTTCCCGGTGTTAGCGGGAGGGATACGCAGTATTTT
CDR3aa: CASSPTFPGVSGRDTQYF

j_gene: TRBJ2-7
v_gene: TRBV5-1
abundance: -
d_gene: TRBD1
CDR3nt: TGCGCCAGCAGCTACCTCTCGGGACAGGGTGGGTCCTACGAGCAGTACTTC
CDR3aa: CASSYLSGQGGSYEQYF

j_gene: TRBJ2-3
v_gene: TRBV4-1
abundance: -
d_gene: TRBD2
CDR3nt: TGCGCCAGCAGCCAAGGGAATAGCGGGGGGGGGTTTTCCACAGATACGCAGTATTTT
CDR3aa: CASSQGNSGGGFSTDTQYF

j_gene: TRBJ1-3
v_gene: TRBV2
abundance: -
d_gene: TRBD1
CDR3nt: TGTGCCAGCACCGTGGACAGGGTCGGAAACACCATATATTTT
CDR3aa: CASTVDRVGNTIYF